This T cell receptor beta chain was recorded in a study of shared clonotypes between healthy human individuals. To note about this clone: As yet, its antigen is unknown.

Clones were read by immunoSEQ multiplex PCR, and TCRdb kept only the in-frame ones, dropping some. The data show about 980,000 clones, with approximately 76% seen just once and about 1.5% held by the top ten. Trimming took 5 bases from V and 0 from J; bases not matched to a gene: 4. Germline V gene sequence: CDR1 MNHEY, CDR2 SVGAGI. The CDR3 length is 15 residues. The authors divided CD4+ cells into CD45RA+ naive and CD45RA-negative memory subsets. Study results and limitations: Relative to clonotypes present in all four donors, those not shared had lower generation probabilities.

The specimen sequenced was memory CD4+ T cells sorted from blood. This sample's subset: CD45RA-negative fraction. The sequence derives from a man aged 18 to 29 in good health. V usage is TRBV6-5 and J usage is TRBJ1-2, with 9 positions matching TRBD1. The CDR3 region has the DNA TGTGCCAGCAGTACCCGGACAGGGGCTAACTATGGCTACACCTTC. Translating it yields CASSTRTGANYGYTF.